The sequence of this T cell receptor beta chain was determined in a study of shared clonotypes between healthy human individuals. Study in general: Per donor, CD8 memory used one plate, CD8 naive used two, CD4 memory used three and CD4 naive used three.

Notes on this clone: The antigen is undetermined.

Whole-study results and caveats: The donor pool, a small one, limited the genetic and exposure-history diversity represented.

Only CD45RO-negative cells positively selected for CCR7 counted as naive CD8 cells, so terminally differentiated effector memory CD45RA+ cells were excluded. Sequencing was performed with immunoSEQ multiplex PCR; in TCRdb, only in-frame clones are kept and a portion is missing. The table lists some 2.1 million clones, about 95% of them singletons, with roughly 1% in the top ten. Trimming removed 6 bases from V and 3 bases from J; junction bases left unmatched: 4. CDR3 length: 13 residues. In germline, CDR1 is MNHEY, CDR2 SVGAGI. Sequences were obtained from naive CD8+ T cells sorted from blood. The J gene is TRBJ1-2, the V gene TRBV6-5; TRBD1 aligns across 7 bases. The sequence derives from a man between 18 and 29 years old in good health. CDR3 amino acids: CASSTDRYYGYTF. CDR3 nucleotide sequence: TGTGCCAGCAGCACGGACAGGTACTATGGCTACACCTTC.